Listed here are 31 T cell receptor beta chains from one sample, sequenced in a study of tumor-infiltrating lymphocytes in primary liver carcinoma. DNA and RNA were both co-extracted from about 20-30 mg of bulk tissue that had not been sorted. Production of TCR beta cDNA used around 500 ng total RNA together with a constant-region primer. Three nested multiplex PCR rounds, a slightly modified ARM-PCR method, built the TCR beta libraries. Researchers ran the first two PCR rounds for ten to eleven cycles each with TRBV1-TRBV30 forward primers and a C-beta reverse primer. MiXCR, applied by TCRdb to the multiplex PCR reads, yields one record per CDR3 protein. The repertoire consists of roughly 120,000 distinct CDR3 sequences, with around two thirds occurring once and the leading ten covering roughly 9%. Input material: liver tumor tissue from sampling region 1. Subset defined: tumor region T1, superior pole. Receptors originate from a woman in her sixties or seventies with primary liver carcinoma and hepatitis B virus infection.

This clonotype was seen many times. V gene TRBV6-6 combines with J gene TRBJ2-5; perhaps TRBD2 as D (7 bases). The CDR3 has 12 amino acids. V was trimmed by 8 bases and J by 4 bases, leaving 11 bases between them. Germline CDR1 and CDR2: MNHNY and SVGAGI (reference sequence). The CDR3 DNA reads TGTGCCAGCGGGGGGGCCGGAGAGACCCAGTACTTC. Amino acids: CASGGAGETQYF.

This clonotype was seen just once. A read error may explain this, as a much larger clone is one base away. The V gene is TRBV28, the J gene TRBJ2-7; no clear D gene. The germline CDR1 and CDR2 sequences are MDHEN and SYDVKM. The CDR3 length is 12 residues. The CDR3 DNA sequence: TGTGCCGGCAGTTTATTGGAGTACGAGCAGTACTTC. This gives the protein CAGSLLEYEQYF.

This clonotype was counted once. The germline gene is not matched at one end of the junction; a read error may be the cause. The chain combines TRBV6-5 with TRBJ2-3; 9 positions match TRBD1. The CDR3 has 15 amino acids. Germline loops: CDR1 MNHEY, CDR2 SVGAGI. The CDR3 loop is CASSYGGQGTGTQYF. In DNA form, the CDR3 reads TGTGCCAGTAGTTACGGGGGACAGGGAACGGGTACGCAGTATTTT.

In its sample, this clonotype was seen once. Likely a read error: the CDR3 ends without its conserved phenylalanine or tryptophan. The chain's CDR3 is CVSSFRGGTEAFL. In DNA, the CDR3 is TGTGTCAGCAGCTTTCGTGGTGGGACTGAAGCTTTCCTT. The chain uses TRBV11-2 and TRBJ1-1; D ambiguous. The CDR3 totals 13 residues. Per the germline V gene, CDR1 is SGHAT and CDR2 is FQNNGV.

This clonotype was observed at least ten times. The chain joins TRBV5-1 to TRBJ2-1; TRBD2 matches at 12 bases. The CDR3 contains 15 residues. Germline values: CDR1 SGHRS, CDR2 YFSETQ. The V segment lost 0 bases and the J segment 9 bases; nucleotides outside the gene matches: 4. The CDR3 region has the DNA TGCGCCAGCAGCTTGGGACTAGCGGGAGTAGGTGAGCAGTTCTTC. Its translation is CASSLGLAGVGEQFF.

As for this clonotype: One junction end disagrees with the germline gene, perhaps due to a read error. The chain couples TRBV11-1 to TRBJ2-5, with D hard to call. The CDR3 loop spans 13 amino acids. Germline-derived CDR1 and CDR2 are SGHAT and FQDESV (reference sequence). For the CDR3, the DNA is TGTGCCAGCAGCTTACAGTACCAAGAGATCCAGCACTTC. It specifies CASSLQYQEIQHF.

This clonotype was recorded only once. This is likely a read error, given that the CDR3 carries no conserved phenylalanine or tryptophan at its end. The chain is built from TRBV28 and TRBJ2-3; a weak D match, TRBD2 (5 bases). V gave up 4 bases and J gave up 3 bases, with 11 bases separating them. CDR1 and CDR2 from the germline V gene are MDHEN and SYDVKM. There are 14 residues in the CDR3. The CDR3 DNA follows: TGTGCCAGCAGTTCGTTAGCGCAGACAGATACGCAGTATCTT. Encoded protein: CASSSLAQTDTQYL.

The chain combines TRBV11-3 with TRBJ2-1; 7 positions match TRBD2. V trimming: 1 base; J trimming: 5 bases; junction bases outside the gene matches: 5. Looked up from germline, CDR1 is SGHNT and CDR2 is YENEEA. This CDR3 comprises 15 residues. This chain's CDR3 is CASSLGPAGDNEQFF. The CDR3 bases are TGTGCCAGCAGCTTAGGACCGGCGGGAGACAATGAGCAGTTCTTC.

This clonotype showed up many times. The DNA for the CDR3 is TGCAGCGTTGGGGGGGGCTCTGGGGCCAACGTCCTGACTTTC. It translates to CSVGGGSGANVLTF. V and J are TRBV29-1 and TRBJ2-6; TRBD2 aligns across 7 bases. J was trimmed by 0 bases and V by 4 bases; bases with no gene match: 0. The CDR3 contains 14 residues. Germline V gene lookup returns CDR1 SQVTM and CDR2 ANQGSEA.

Regarding this clonotype: One junction end disagrees with the germline gene, perhaps due to a read error. The chain links TRBV11-2 to TRBJ2-3, with D maybe TRBD1 (6 bases). Germline V gives CDR1 SGHAT, CDR2 FQNNGV. The CDR3 has 16 amino acids. The CDR3 region is CASSLARQAIKDTQYF. CDR3 coding DNA: TGTGCTAGCAGCTTAGCCAGACAGGCGATCAAAGATACGCAGTATTTT.

Many counts were recorded for this clonotype. This chain uses TRBV29-1 with TRBJ1-3; D remains ambiguous. The CDR3 contains 13 residues. Germline lookup yields CDR1 SQVTM and CDR2 ANQGSEA. V lost 0 bases to trimming and J lost 3 bases, with 6 bases between them. The CDR3 DNA reads as TGCAGCGTTGAAGAGAACCGTGGAAACACCATATATTTT. This gives the protein CSVEENRGNTIYF.

With regard to this clonotype: A read error may produce the germline difference seen at one junction end. This chain uses TRBV29-1 with TRBJ2-2; no firm D call. This CDR3 has 15 residues. CDR1 and CDR2 from the germline V gene are SQVTM and ANQGSEA. The CDR3 DNA sequence: TGCAGCGTTCCACTGGGTCCGGCGAACACCAGGGAGCTGTTTTTT. Translating gives CSVPLGPANTRELFF.

V usage is TRBV11-2 and J usage is TRBJ1-6, with 10 bases aligning to TRBD1. Germline loops: CDR1 SGHAT, CDR2 FQNNGV. This CDR3 region has 15 residues. CDR3 residues: CVRSYRDRGWSPLHF. DNA for the CDR3: TGTGTCCGCAGCTACAGGGACAGGGGATGGTCACCCCTCCACTTT.

This clonotype was detected only a few times. The CDR3 DNA reads as TGTGCCTGGAGCTCGGGACAGGGGGCGGAAGAGACCCAGTACTTC. Translation: CAWSSGQGAEETQYF. The rearrangement joins TRBV30 to TRBJ2-5; 12 bases agree with TRBD1. After removal of 3 bases from V and 3 bases from J, the junction contained 5 bases not matched to a gene. Germline V gives CDR1 GTSNPN, CDR2 SVGIG (reference sequence). The CDR3 consists of 15 residues.

This clonotype was observed at least ten times. The chain carries TRBV11-3 and TRBJ2-7; 7 positions agree with TRBD1. Trimming removed 5 bases from V and 3 bases from J; junction bases left unmatched: 10. CDR1 is SGHNT, CDR2 YENEEA, per germline. The CDR3 consists of 15 residues. The CDR3 sequence: CASSTQTGQYYEQYF. The CDR3 DNA reads TGTGCCAGCAGCACCCAGACGGGACAGTACTACGAGCAGTACTTC.

On this clonotype: A read error may be the cause here, since a much bigger clone is one base away. J is TRBJ2-3 and V is TRBV29-1, with 9 bases that match TRBD2. CDR1 and CDR2 from the germline V gene are SQVTM and ANQGSEA. This CDR3 spans 11 amino acids. CDR3 nucleotide sequence: TGCAGCGCTACCCGGACTAGCGTGTTGGATTTT. It encodes CSATRTSVLDF.

V is TRBV11-2 and J is TRBJ2-7; tentatively, D is TRBD1 or TRBD2 (5 bases each). The ends were cut back, 5 bases at V and 2 bases at J, with 16 bases in the middle. This CDR3 has 15 residues. Germline V CDR1 and CDR2: SGHAT, FQNNGV. The CDR3 is CASSLGTGRTYEQYF. The CDR3 DNA reads as TGTGCCAGCAGCCTCGGGACGGGCCGAACCTACGAGCAGTACTTC. Using reference TRBV11-2 and TRBJ2-7 for the parts outside the CDR3, the full variable domain is EAGVAQSPRYKIIEKRQSVAFWCNPISGHATLYWYQQILGQGPKLLIQFQNNGVVDDSQLPKDRFSAERLKGVDSTLKIQPAKLEDSAVYLCASSLGTGRTYEQYFGPGTRLTVT.

Details on this clonotype: Germline is not matched at one junction end, which may reflect a read error. The chain is built from TRBV6-6 and TRBJ1-2; 9 nucleotides align to TRBD1. The CDR3 covers 11 residues. Germline V CDR1 and CDR2: MNHNY, SVGAGI (reference sequence). DNA for the CDR3: TGTGACAGCAATCAGACAGGGGGTAACACCTTC. It translates to CDSNQTGGNTF.

CDR3 loop: CASSLGGGAYDQETQYF. The CDR3 coding sequence is TGCGCCAGCAGCTTGGGGGGAGGGGCCTACGACCAAGAGACCCAGTACTTC. This chain connects TRBV5-1 to TRBJ2-5; 7 nucleotides line up with TRBD2. Germline CDR1 and CDR2: SGHRS and YFSETQ. The CDR3 has 17 residues. The V segment lost 0 bases and the J segment 0 bases; nucleotides outside the gene matches: 8.

As to this clonotype: A much larger clonotype is one base distant, so this may be a read error. The gene calls are TRBV12-3 or TRBV12-4 and TRBJ2-7; weak D call: TRBD1 (6 bases). There are 13 residues in the CDR3. V was pared by 3 bases and J by 5 bases, with 11 bases between. The CDR3 nucleotides are TGTGCCAGCAGTTTCGACAGGAGGCACGAGCAGTACTTC. This encodes CASSFDRRHEQYF.

This clonotype has at least ten counts. The CDR3 is CATSVASGSGPPYNEQFF. CDR3 DNA: TGTGCCACCTCGGTGGCTAGCGGGAGCGGGCCCCCCTACAATGAGCAGTTCTTC. V usage is TRBV11-2 and J usage is TRBJ2-1; 10 nucleotides agree with TRBD2. The V gene end was trimmed by 10 bases and the J gene end by 2 bases; junction bases not matched to a gene: 17. Germline CDR1 is SGHAT and CDR2 is FQNNGV. CDR3 length: 18 residues.

This clonotype was counted between two and nine times. The chain recombines TRBV5-4 with TRBJ1-1, with 8 bases fitting TRBD1. With V trimmed by 4 bases and J by 8 bases, 13 bases remained unmatched. This CDR3 is built from 15 residues. Germline lookup yields CDR1 SGHNT and CDR2 YYREEE (reference sequence). CDR3 bases: TGTGCCAGCAGCAACCAGGACAGGGAAGGTGCGGAAGCTTTCTTT. Its protein product is CASSNQDREGAEAFF.

In regard to this clonotype: One junction end disagrees with the germline gene, perhaps due to a read error. V usage is TRBV4-1 and J usage is TRBJ1-2; D perhaps matches TRBD1 (5 bases). The CDR3 spans 16 residues. The germline gives CDR1 MGHRA, CDR2 YSYEKL. Written as DNA, the CDR3 is TGTGCCAGCAGACAAGATATCAGGAGCACAGGTGGTGGCTACACCTTC. Translating it yields CASRQDIRSTGGGYTF.

This clonotype was seen only a few times. V and J are TRBV19 and TRBJ2-1; D is perhaps TRBD1 (6 bases). The germline V gene has CDR1 LNHDA and CDR2 SQIVND (reference sequence). The CDR3 sequence is 14 residues long. V gave up 7 bases and J gave up 1 base, with 11 bases separating them. CDR3 in amino acids: CASTIDRSYNEQFF. CDR3 in DNA: TGTGCCAGTACTATTGACAGGTCCTACAATGAGCAGTTCTTC.

In the case of this clonotype: A much bigger clone sits one base away, suggesting this may be a read error. The chain employs TRBV4-2 and TRBJ1-1; D is unclear. Per germline, CDR1 LGHNA and CDR2 YNFKEQ. The CDR3 sequence is 15 residues long. CDR3 residues: CANSQAGSLGTEAFF. The DNA for the CDR3 is TGTGCCAACAGCCAAGCCGGGTCACTTGGGACTGAAGCTTTCTTT.

At least ten counts were recorded for this clonotype. The V call is TRBV11-2, the J call TRBJ1-2; D is undetermined. The CDR3 is 14 amino acids. Germline V gives CDR1 SGHAT, CDR2 FQNNGV. Trimming removed 4 bases at V and 5 bases at J, with 14 bases between. The DNA for the CDR3 is TGTGCCAGCAGCTCCTCCGGTGGTGGGTATGGCTACACCTTC. As protein: CASSSSGGGYGYTF.

The chain is built from TRBV29-1 and TRBJ1-1; D possibly corresponds to TRBD1 (6 bases). The CDR3 loop spans 14 amino acids. CDR1 SQVTM and CDR2 ANQGSEA come from the germline V gene. The V gene lost 8 bases and the J gene lost 6 bases, with 22 bases spanning the gap. The CDR3 reads CSTADGGRGAEAFF. CDR3 bases: TGCAGCACCGCGGATGGAGGCAGGGGAGCTGAAGCTTTCTTT.

The chain is built from TRBV5-1 and TRBJ2-1; 9 bases match TRBD1. Germline V gene data show CDR1 as SGHRS and CDR2 as YFSETQ. Unmatched junction bases numbered 2, after V lost 4 bases and J lost 3 bases. The CDR3 sequence is 14 residues long. This CDR3 is CASSTGQGYNEQFF. In nucleotides, the CDR3 is TGCGCCAGCAGCACGGGACAGGGCTACAATGAGCAGTTCTTC.

This clonotype was seen only once. The CDR3 DNA sequence: TGTGCCAGCAGCTTAGACGGACAGGGTGGAGGCTACACCTTC. It translates to CASSLDGQGGGYTF. The rearrangement uses TRBV7-2 and TRBJ1-2; 8 bases map to TRBD1. Per germline, CDR1 SGHTA and CDR2 FQGNSA. CDR3 length: 14 amino acids. The V and J ends lost 1 base and 8 bases, in that order; junction bases with no gene match: 6. Variable domain in full (rest from reference TRBV7-2 and TRBJ1-2): GAGVSQSPSNKVTEKGKDVELRCDPISGHTALYWYRQSLGQGLEFLIYFQGNSAPDKSGLPSDRFSAERTGGSVSTLTIQRTQQEDSAVYLCASSLDGQGGGYTFGSGTRLTVV.

This clonotype was observed once. A much larger clone lies one base from this, so it may be a read error. The chain employs TRBV4-1 and TRBJ2-2; 8 bases align to TRBD2. J gave up 0 bases and V 3 bases, and 15 bases lay outside the gene matches. Germline lookup yields CDR1 MGHRA and CDR2 YSYEKL. CDR3 length: 20 residues. The CDR3 DNA is TGCGCCAGCAGCCACATAAAGCCCTCTCGGACTAGCTCGAACACCGGGGAGCTGTTTTTT. It translates to CASSHIKPSRTSSNTGELFF.

Comment on this clonotype: At one of its ends the junction is not consistent with the germline gene, which may arise from a read error. The chain employs TRBV6-6 and TRBJ1-1, with D perhaps matching TRBD1 (5 bases). The germline CDR1 and CDR2 sequences are MNHNY and SVGAGI (reference sequence). The CDR3 totals 12 residues. CDR3 sequence: CTSSYRGTEAFF. CDR3 DNA sequence: TGTACCAGCAGTTACCGGGGGACTGAAGCTTTCTTT.